The 26 T cell receptor beta chains below all came from one sample that was sequenced in a study of early T cells in non-severe SARS-CoV-2 infection. TCRdb re-called the 5' RACE reads with MiXCR, one entry per CDR3 protein. The data hold around 110,000 distinct CDR3 sequences, with around 10% observed a single time. The sequenced material came from whole blood. These receptors were taken from an adult who was a healthcare worker with PCR-confirmed SARS-CoV-2 infection or an uninfected control (not recorded which).

Comments on this clonotype: A much larger clone lies one base from this, so it may be a read error. The V call is TRBV7-9, the J call TRBJ2-1; D may correspond to TRBD1 or TRBD2 (5 bases each). CDR1 is SEHNR and CDR2 is FQNEAQ in the germline V gene (reference sequence). This CDR3 has 15 residues. The CDR3 DNA reads as TGTGCCGGCAGCTTCCCGGGACCAGCCTACAATGAGCAGTTCTTC. Residues: CAGSFPGPAYNEQFF.

A few counts support this clonotype. The J gene is TRBJ2-7, the V gene TRBV29-1; D is unresolved. CDR1 is SQVTM, CDR2 ANQGSEA, per germline. Trimming pared 6 bases from V and 4 bases from J, leaving 13 bases between. There are 12 residues in the CDR3. The CDR3 loop reads CSVQLPSYEQYF. CDR3 DNA sequence: TGCAGCGTGCAGCTGCCTAGTTACGAGCAGTACTTC.

The chain recombines TRBV6-2 or TRBV6-3 with TRBJ1-5, with 8 bases matching TRBD1. Germline-derived CDR1 and CDR2 are MNHEY and SVGEGT. The CDR3 spans 13 residues. V was clipped by 5 bases and J by 7 bases; unmatched bases: 4. The DNA of the CDR3 is TGTGCCAGCAGTGGGCCAGGGGGCCAGCCCCAGCATTTT. It translates to CASSGPGGQPQHF.

This clonotype came up many times. The V gene is TRBV5-6, the J gene TRBJ2-7, with 7 bases identical to TRBD2. The V segment lost 3 bases and the J segment 3 bases; nucleotides outside the gene matches: 12. The germline CDR1 and CDR2 sequences are SGHDT and YYEEEE. CDR3 length equals 16 residues. CDR3 bases: TGTGCCAGCAGCTCAAGCACCGATCGCGGGGGCTACGAGCAGTACTTC. Translating it yields CASSSSTDRGGYEQYF.

The rearrangement links TRBV28 to TRBJ2-7, with TRBD2 matching 8 bases. V was pared by 8 bases and J by 2 bases, with 5 bases of the junction left unmatched. CDR1 is MDHEN, CDR2 SYDVKM, per germline. This CDR3 has 13 amino acids. The CDR3 is CASVSGTPYEQYF. The CDR3 coding sequence is TGTGCCAGCGTTAGCGGGACTCCCTACGAGCAGTACTTC.

The chain combines TRBV5-5 with TRBJ1-1, with unresolved D. CDR1 and CDR2 (germline): SGHKS, YYEKEE (reference sequence). CDR3 length: 15 residues. V was cut by 4 bases and J by 4 bases, with 17 bases left in between. For the CDR3, the DNA is TGTGCCAGCAGCGCCCAACAGTTAAGTAGCACTGAAGCTTTCTTT. As protein: CASSAQQLSSTEAFF. Variable domain in full (rest from reference TRBV5-5 and TRBJ1-1): DAGVTQSPTHLIKTRGQQVTLRCSPISGHKSVSWYQQVLGQGPQFIFQYYEKEERGRGNFPDRFSARQFPNYSSELNVNALLLGDSALYLCASSAQQLSSTEAFFGQGTRLTVV.

This clonotype was detected many times. V is TRBV6-6 and J is TRBJ2-7; 10 positions match TRBD2. Germline assignment: CDR1 MNHNY and CDR2 SVGAGI (reference sequence). This CDR3 spans 15 amino acids. The V segment lost 6 bases and the J segment 2 bases; nucleotides outside the gene matches: 7. The CDR3: CASSSGLANPYEQYF. In DNA, the CDR3 is TGTGCCAGCAGCTCGGGACTAGCGAACCCCTACGAGCAGTACTTC.

The rearrangement links TRBV4-1 to TRBJ2-6; 9 bases line up with TRBD2. V was pared by 2 bases and J by 3 bases, with 11 bases of the junction left unmatched. The CDR3 is made up of 19 amino acids. The germline gives CDR1 MGHRA, CDR2 YSYEKL. CDR3: CASSQLPSGKGSGANVLTF. In DNA form, the CDR3 reads TGCGCCAGCAGCCAACTTCCTAGCGGGAAGGGGAGTGGGGCCAACGTCCTGACTTTC.

A few counts support this clonotype. Germline and junction disagree at one end, which may indicate a read error. Here the CDR3 DNA reads TGTGCCAGCAGTGTAGCTCTCACCGGGGAGCTGTTTTTT. Encoded protein: CASSVALTGELFF. The chain links TRBV12-3 or TRBV12-4 to TRBJ2-2; D unresolved. The CDR3 has 13 amino acids.

The chain is built from TRBV6-5 and TRBJ2-1; 7 bases map to TRBD2. The CDR3 runs 13 residues. Germline V gene data show CDR1 as MNHEY and CDR2 as SVGAGI. V trimming: 2 bases; J trimming: 10 bases; junction bases outside the gene matches: 5. The chain's CDR3 is CASSYAGVGEQFF. CDR3 in DNA: TGTGCCAGCAGTTACGCGGGAGTCGGAGAGCAGTTCTTC.

The rearrangement links TRBV7-6 to TRBJ2-1, with TRBD2 identical over 12 bases. The germline CDR1 and CDR2 sequences are SGHVS and FNYEAQ. The CDR3 is made up of 15 amino acids. J gave up 4 bases and V 4 bases, and 2 bases lay outside the gene matches. CDR3 residues: CASSSTSGRYNEQFF. CDR3 sequence (DNA): TGTGCCAGCAGCTCAACTAGCGGGAGGTACAATGAGCAGTTCTTC.

In its sample, this clonotype was seen a few times. The J gene is TRBJ1-2, the V gene TRBV7-2, with 8 bases matching TRBD1. The CDR3 has 15 residues. Germline V CDR1 and CDR2: SGHTA, FQGNSA. After removal of 1 base from V and 6 bases from J, the junction contained 7 bases not matched to a gene. The chain's CDR3 is CASSLGGQVVHGYTF. DNA for the CDR3: TGTGCCAGCAGCTTAGGGGGACAGGTCGTTCATGGCTACACCTTC.

The chain combines TRBV3-1 with TRBJ2-5; possibly TRBD1 or TRBD2 for D (5 bases each). CDR3 length: 14 residues. CDR1 LGHDT and CDR2 YNNKEL come from the germline V gene (reference sequence). V gave up 0 bases and J gave up 5 bases, with 10 bases separating them. Written as DNA, the CDR3 is TGTGCCAGCAGCCAAGAATGGGGGAAGGAGACCCAGTACTTC. As protein: CASSQEWGKETQYF.

The J gene is TRBJ1-2, the V gene TRBV29-1; TRBD1 matches 7 bases. The CDR3 has 13 amino acids. The germline gives CDR1 SQVTM, CDR2 ANQGSEA. V shed 6 bases and J 0 bases; nucleotides not matched to a gene: 4. CDR3 amino acids: CSVGDSSNYGYTF. The CDR3 DNA reads as TGCAGCGTCGGGGACAGTTCTAACTATGGCTACACCTTC.

The chain employs TRBV9 and TRBJ1-2, with 7 nucleotides matching TRBD1. CDR1 is SGDLS, CDR2 YYNGEE, per germline. Trimming at V came to 0 bases and at J to 4 bases, leaving 9 bases not matched to a gene. This CDR3 comprises 16 residues. CDR3: CASSVEQGPIPYGYTF. The CDR3 region has the DNA TGTGCCAGCAGCGTAGAACAGGGGCCAATCCCCTATGGCTACACCTTC.

This clonotype has more than one count but fewer than ten. The J gene is TRBJ1-4, the V gene TRBV10-1; D is undetermined. The germline V gene has CDR1 WNHNN and CDR2 SYGVQD (reference sequence). Trimming took 0 bases from V and 10 from J, leaving 12 bases between them. The CDR3 covers 14 residues. CDR3 residues: CASSESFGSGKLFF. The DNA for the CDR3 is TGCGCCAGCAGTGAGTCGTTTGGCTCGGGAAAACTGTTTTTT.

The chain uses TRBV28 and TRBJ2-7; a weak D match, TRBD1 (6 bases). The V end lost 2 bases, the J end lost 4 bases, and 6 bases lay between the germline ends. The CDR3 runs to 12 residues. CDR1 MDHEN and CDR2 SYDVKM come from the germline V gene. The CDR3 loop is CASSLQGYEQYF. The CDR3 DNA reads as TGTGCCAGCAGTTTACAGGGGTACGAGCAGTACTTC.

This clonotype was detected a few times. This chain joins TRBV15 and TRBJ2-1, with TRBD2 identical over 8 bases. Germline-derived CDR1 and CDR2 are LNHNV and YYDKDF (reference sequence). The CDR3 spans 17 residues. Unmatched junction bases numbered 6, after V lost 0 bases and J lost 2 bases. Here the CDR3 reads CATSRDGRGGPYNEQFF. The CDR3, as DNA: TGTGCCACCAGCAGAGATGGCCGGGGGGGCCCCTACAATGAGCAGTTCTTC.

This clonotype was found many times. This chain uses TRBV14 with TRBJ1-2, with D hard to call. The germline V gene encodes CDR1 SGHDN and CDR2 FVKESK. This CDR3 contains 14 residues. V dropped 2 bases and J dropped 4 bases, with 11 bases sitting between them. The CDR3 spells CASSQFAGTYGYTF. The DNA for the CDR3 is TGTGCCAGCAGCCAATTCGCAGGCACCTATGGCTACACCTTC. Drawing the rest from reference TRBV14 and TRBJ1-2, the complete variable domain is EAGVTQFPSHSVIEKGQTVTLRCDPISGHDNLYWYRRVMGKEIKFLLHFVKESKQDESGMPNNRFLAERTGGTYSTLKVQPAELEDSGVYFCASSQFAGTYGYTFGSGTRLTVV.

This clonotype was seen at least ten times. V and J are TRBV11-3 and TRBJ2-1; TRBD2 aligns across 8 bases. Unmatched junction bases numbered 14, after V lost 6 bases and J lost 4 bases. CDR1 is SGHNT, CDR2 YENEEA, per germline. This CDR3 contains 17 residues. CDR3 residues: CASSPKSGLAGYNEQFF. The CDR3 nucleotides read TGTGCCAGCAGTCCGAAATCAGGGCTAGCGGGTTACAATGAGCAGTTCTTC.

This chain connects TRBV9 to TRBJ2-1; perhaps TRBD2 as D (5 bases). CDR1 is SGDLS and CDR2 is YYNGEE in the germline V gene. The CDR3 is 14 residues long. Between the trimmed V and J ends, which lost 3 bases and 2 bases, there was a span of 9 bases. In nucleotides, the CDR3 is TGTGCCAGCAGCGCGACCGGGACCTACAATGAGCAGTTCTTC. Translation gives CASSATGTYNEQFF.

The rearrangement uses TRBV7-9 and TRBJ1-1, with D possibly being TRBD1 (6 bases). V lost 0 bases to trimming and J lost 6 bases, with 11 bases between them. The CDR3 has 14 residues. CDR1 is SEHNR, CDR2 FQNEAQ, per germline (reference sequence). In DNA, the CDR3 is TGTGCCAGCAGCTTAGCTTCCCAGGGGTCTGAAGCTTTCTTT. It yields the protein CASSLASQGSEAFF.

This clonotype has a count of ten or more. The V and J genes are TRBV4-1 and TRBJ2-7; D not certain. CDR3 length: 14 residues. Germline lookup yields CDR1 MGHRA and CDR2 YSYEKL. The V end was cut by 1 base, the J end by 7 bases, with 14 bases between. This CDR3 is CASSQAPPPWEQYF. The CDR3 region has the DNA TGCGCCAGCAGCCAAGCCCCCCCTCCGTGGGAGCAGTACTTC.

This clonotype was seen at least ten times. This chain connects TRBV6-5 to TRBJ2-1; the match to TRBD1 covers 7 bases. The CDR3 is 12 amino acids. J lost 5 bases, V lost 8 bases, and 3 bases had no gene match. In germline, CDR1 is MNHEY, CDR2 SVGAGI. For the CDR3, the DNA is TGTGCCAGCGCAGGGGGAGACAATGAGCAGTTCTTC. This sequence encodes CASAGGDNEQFF.

This clonotype was counted only a few times. The V gene is TRBV27, the J gene TRBJ2-3, with D unclear. The J call could be wrong; TRBJ1-5 is a better fit for the DNA end. Germline V gene lookup returns CDR1 MNHEY and CDR2 SMNVEV (reference sequence). The CDR3 length is 15 residues. The CDR3: CANRPVAGSTDTQHF. The CDR3 DNA reads TGTGCCAACAGACCCGTAGCGGGAAGCACAGATACGCAGCATTTT.

This clonotype has at least ten counts. The chain is built from TRBV6-1 and TRBJ2-5; D gene ambiguous. CDR1 is MNHNS, CDR2 SASEGT, per germline. V shed 2 bases and J shed 1 base, with 5 bases lying between them. CDR3 size: 13 residues. The CDR3 loop reads CASSEQVQETQYF. The CDR3, as DNA: TGTGCCAGCAGTGAACAAGTCCAAGAGACCCAGTACTTC.